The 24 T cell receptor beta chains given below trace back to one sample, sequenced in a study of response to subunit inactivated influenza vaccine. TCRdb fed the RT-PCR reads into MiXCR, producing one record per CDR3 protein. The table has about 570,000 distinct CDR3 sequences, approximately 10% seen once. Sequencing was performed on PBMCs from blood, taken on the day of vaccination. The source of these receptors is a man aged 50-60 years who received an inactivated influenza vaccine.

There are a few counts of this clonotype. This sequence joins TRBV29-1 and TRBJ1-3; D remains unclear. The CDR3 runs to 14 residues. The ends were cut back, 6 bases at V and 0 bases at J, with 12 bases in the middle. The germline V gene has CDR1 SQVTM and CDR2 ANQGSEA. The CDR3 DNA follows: TGCAGCGTGATGGGGAGGAACTCTGGAAACACCATATATTTT. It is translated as CSVMGRNSGNTIYF. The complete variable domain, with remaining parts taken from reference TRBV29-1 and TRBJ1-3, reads SAVISQKPSRDICQRGTSLTIQCQVDSQVTMMFWYRQQPGQSLTLIATANQGSEATYESGFVIDKFPISRPNLTFSTLTVSNMSPEDSSIYLCSVMGRNSGNTIYFGEGSWLTVV.

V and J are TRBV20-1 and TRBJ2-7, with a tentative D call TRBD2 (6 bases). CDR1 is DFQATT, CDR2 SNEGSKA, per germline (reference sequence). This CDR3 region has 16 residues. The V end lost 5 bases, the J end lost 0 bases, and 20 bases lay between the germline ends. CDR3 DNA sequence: TGCAGTGCTGACGGCCGGGTAGCGGATAGCTCCTACGAGCAGTACTTC. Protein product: CSADGRVADSSYEQYF.

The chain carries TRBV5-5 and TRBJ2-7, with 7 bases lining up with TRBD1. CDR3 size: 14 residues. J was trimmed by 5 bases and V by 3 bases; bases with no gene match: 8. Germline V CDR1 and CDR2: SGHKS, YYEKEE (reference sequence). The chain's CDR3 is CASSSQTGFNEQYF. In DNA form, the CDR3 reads TGTGCCAGCAGCTCGCAGACAGGGTTCAACGAGCAGTACTTC.

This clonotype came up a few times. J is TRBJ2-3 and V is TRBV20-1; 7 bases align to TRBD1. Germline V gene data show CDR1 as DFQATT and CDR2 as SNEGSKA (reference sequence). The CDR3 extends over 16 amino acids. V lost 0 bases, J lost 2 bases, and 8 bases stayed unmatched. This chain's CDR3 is CSARETRDRVTDTQYF. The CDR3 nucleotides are TGCAGTGCTAGAGAGACCCGCGACAGGGTCACAGATACGCAGTATTTT.

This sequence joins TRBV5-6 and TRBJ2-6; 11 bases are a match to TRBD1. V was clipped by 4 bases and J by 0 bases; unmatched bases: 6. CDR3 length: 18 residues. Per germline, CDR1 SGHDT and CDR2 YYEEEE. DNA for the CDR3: TGTGCCAGCAGCGGGGCCGGGACAGGGGGCTCTGGGGCCAACGTCCTGACTTTC. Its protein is CASSGAGTGGSGANVLTF.

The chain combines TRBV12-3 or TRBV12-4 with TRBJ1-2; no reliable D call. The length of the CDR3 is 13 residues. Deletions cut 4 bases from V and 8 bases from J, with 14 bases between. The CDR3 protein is CASSSTGLEGYTF. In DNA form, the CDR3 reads TGTGCCAGCAGTTCGACCGGCCTCGAGGGCTACACCTTC.

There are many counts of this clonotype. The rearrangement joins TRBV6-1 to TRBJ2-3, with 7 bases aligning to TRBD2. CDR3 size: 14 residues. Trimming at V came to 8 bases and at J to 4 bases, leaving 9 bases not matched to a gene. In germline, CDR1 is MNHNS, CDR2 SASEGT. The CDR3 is CASRRTSSSDTQYF. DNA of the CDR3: TGTGCCAGCCGTCGGACTAGTTCGTCAGATACGCAGTATTTT.

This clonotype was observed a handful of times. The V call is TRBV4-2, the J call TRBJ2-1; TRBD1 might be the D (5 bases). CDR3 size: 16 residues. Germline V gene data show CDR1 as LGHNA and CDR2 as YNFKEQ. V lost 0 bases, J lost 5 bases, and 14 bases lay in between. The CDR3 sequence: CASSQEESREHNEQFF. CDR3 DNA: TGTGCCAGCAGCCAAGAGGAATCCAGGGAACACAATGAGCAGTTCTTC.

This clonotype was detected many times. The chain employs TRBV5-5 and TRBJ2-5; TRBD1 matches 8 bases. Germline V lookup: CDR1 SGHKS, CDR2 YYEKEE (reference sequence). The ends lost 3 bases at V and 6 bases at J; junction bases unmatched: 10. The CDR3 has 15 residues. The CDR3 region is CASSSFATGGKTQYF. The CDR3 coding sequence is TGTGCCAGCAGCTCGTTCGCCACAGGGGGAAAGACCCAGTACTTC.

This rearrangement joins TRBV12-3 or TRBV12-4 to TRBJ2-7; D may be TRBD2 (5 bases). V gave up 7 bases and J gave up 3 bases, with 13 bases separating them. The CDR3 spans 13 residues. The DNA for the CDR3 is TGTGCCAGCACAGAGACGGGATACTACGAGCAGTACTTC. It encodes CASTETGYYEQYF.

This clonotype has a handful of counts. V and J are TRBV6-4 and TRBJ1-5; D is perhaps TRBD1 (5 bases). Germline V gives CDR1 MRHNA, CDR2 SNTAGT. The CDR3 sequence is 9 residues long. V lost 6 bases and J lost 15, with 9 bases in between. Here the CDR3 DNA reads TGTGCCAGCAGCGGGGGAAGGCATTTT. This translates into CASSGGRHF.

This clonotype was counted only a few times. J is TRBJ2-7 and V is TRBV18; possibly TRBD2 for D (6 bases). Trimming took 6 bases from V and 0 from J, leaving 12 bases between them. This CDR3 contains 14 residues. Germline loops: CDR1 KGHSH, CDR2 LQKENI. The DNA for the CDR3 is TGTGCCAGCTCCCGGGACTGGAGCTCCTACGAGCAGTACTTC. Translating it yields CASSRDWSSYEQYF.

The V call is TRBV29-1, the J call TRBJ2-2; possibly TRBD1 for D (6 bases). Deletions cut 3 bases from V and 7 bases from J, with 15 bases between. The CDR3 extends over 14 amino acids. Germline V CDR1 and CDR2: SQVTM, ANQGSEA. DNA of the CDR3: TGCAGCGTTGAGCCTCAGGGGTTGCGCGGGGAGCTGTTTTTT. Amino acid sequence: CSVEPQGLRGELFF.

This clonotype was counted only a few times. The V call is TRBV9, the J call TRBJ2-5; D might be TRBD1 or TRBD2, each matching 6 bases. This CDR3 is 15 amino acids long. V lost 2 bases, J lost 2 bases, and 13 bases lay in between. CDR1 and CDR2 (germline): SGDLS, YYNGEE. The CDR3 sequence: CASSVSQGRQETQYF. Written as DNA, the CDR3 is TGTGCCAGCAGCGTTAGCCAGGGGAGGCAAGAGACCCAGTACTTC.

As DNA, the CDR3 is TGCGCCAGCAGCCCCTGGGACGGAGGGAACTATGGCTACACCTTC. It specifies CASSPWDGGNYGYTF. This chain joins TRBV4-3 and TRBJ1-2; weak D call: TRBD1 (5 bases). Trimming stripped 4 bases from V and 2 bases from J, with 14 bases between. CDR3 size: 15 residues. Per germline, CDR1 LGHNA and CDR2 YSLEER.

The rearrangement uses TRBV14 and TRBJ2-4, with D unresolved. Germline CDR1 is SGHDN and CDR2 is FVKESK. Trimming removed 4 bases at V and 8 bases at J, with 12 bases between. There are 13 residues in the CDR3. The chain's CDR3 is CASSPDLQDIQYF. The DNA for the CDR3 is TGTGCCAGCAGCCCTGACCTTCAGGACATTCAGTACTTC.

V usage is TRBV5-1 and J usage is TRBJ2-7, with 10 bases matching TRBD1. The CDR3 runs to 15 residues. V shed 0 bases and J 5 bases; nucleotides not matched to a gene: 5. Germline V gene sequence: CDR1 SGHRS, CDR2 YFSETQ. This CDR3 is CASSLASDRGNEQYF. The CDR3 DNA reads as TGCGCCAGCAGCTTGGCCTCGGACAGGGGGAACGAGCAGTACTTC.

The CDR3 sequence: CASSPEQVSSYNEQFF. CDR3 nucleotides: TGTGCCAGCAGCCCAGAACAGGTGAGCTCCTACAATGAGCAGTTCTTC. The chain combines TRBV11-2 with TRBJ2-1; weak D call: TRBD1 (5 bases). V was cut by 5 bases and J by 0 bases, with 14 bases left in between. CDR1 and CDR2 from the germline V gene are SGHAT and FQNNGV. The CDR3 covers 16 residues.

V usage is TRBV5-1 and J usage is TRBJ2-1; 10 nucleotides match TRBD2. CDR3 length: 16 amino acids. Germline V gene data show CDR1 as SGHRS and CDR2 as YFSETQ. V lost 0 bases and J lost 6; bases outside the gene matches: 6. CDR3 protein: CASSLARTSGPNEQFF. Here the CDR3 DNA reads TGCGCCAGCAGCTTGGCCCGGACTAGCGGTCCCAATGAGCAGTTCTTC.

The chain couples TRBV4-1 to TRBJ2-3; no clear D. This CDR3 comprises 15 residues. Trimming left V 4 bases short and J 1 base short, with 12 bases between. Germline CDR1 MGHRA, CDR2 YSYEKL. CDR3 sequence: CASSLVGRRTDTQYF. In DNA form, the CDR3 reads TGCGCCAGCAGCCTCGTGGGTCGCCGCACAGATACGCAGTATTTT.

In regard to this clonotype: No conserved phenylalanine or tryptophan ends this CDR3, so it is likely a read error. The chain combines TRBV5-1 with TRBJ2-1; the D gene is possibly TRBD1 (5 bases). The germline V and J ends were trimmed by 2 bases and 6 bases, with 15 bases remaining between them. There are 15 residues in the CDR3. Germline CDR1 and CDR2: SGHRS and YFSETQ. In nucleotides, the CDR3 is TGCGCCAGCAGCTTAGGACATATCCTTGGCAATGAGCAGTTCATC. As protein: CASSLGHILGNEQFI.

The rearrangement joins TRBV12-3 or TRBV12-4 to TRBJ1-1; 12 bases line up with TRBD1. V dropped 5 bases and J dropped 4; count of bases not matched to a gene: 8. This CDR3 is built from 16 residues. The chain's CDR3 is CASSPRGQGAGTEAFF. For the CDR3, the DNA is TGTGCCAGCAGTCCACGGGGACAGGGGGCGGGCACTGAAGCTTTCTTT.

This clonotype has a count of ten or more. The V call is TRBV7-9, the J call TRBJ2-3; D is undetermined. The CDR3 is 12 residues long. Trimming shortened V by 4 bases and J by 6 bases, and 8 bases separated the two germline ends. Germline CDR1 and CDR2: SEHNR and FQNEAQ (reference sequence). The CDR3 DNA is TGTGCCAGCAGCTATCAAGCGGATACGCAGTATTTT. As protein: CASSYQADTQYF.

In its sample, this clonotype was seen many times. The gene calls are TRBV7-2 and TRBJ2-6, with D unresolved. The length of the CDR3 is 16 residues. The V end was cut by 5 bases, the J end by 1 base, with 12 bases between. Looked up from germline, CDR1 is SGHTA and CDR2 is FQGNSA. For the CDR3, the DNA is TGTGCCAGCAGCCCCCAAGTTAGATCTGGGGCCAACGTCCTGACTTTC. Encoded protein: CASSPQVRSGANVLTF.